In its sample, the clone carrying this T cell receptor beta chain was seen a few times. Antigen specificity is unknown. The sample belongs to a study of blood T cells in healthy people across ages. Through a sample-barcoded 5' primer and a J-beta primer mix, a second PCR was run for roughly 6 to 12 cycles. A template-switch adaptor containing 12 random nucleotides labeled each cDNA molecule. TCRdb used MiXCR to reprocess the 5' RACE reads, holding one entry per CDR3 protein. The data hold nearly 800,000 distinct CDR3 sequences, with about 61% observed a single time. Findings of the study overall: Diversity of TCR beta per million T cells declined in a roughly linear way with age. Naive CD4+ cell counts and diversity both ran higher in long-lived than in aged donors.

The sample, around 9.9 milliliters of peripheral blood, was drawn from each donor. The receptor's source is a middle-aged man in good health. The specimen was blood.

CDR3 in amino acids: CATGQGYEQYF. DNA for the CDR3: TGTGCCACGGGACAGGGCTACGAGCAGTACTTC. The chain uses TRBV10-3 and TRBJ2-7; 9 nucleotides match TRBD1. CDR3 length: 11 residues. Trimming took 10 bases from V and 3 from J; bases not matched to a gene: 1. The germline V gene has CDR1 ENHRY and CDR2 SYGVKD.